This T cell receptor (beta chain) was sequenced in a study of T cell repertoires in cytomegalovirus infection. Study background: Both a matching HLA type and CMV infection were indicated by public TCR beta signatures.

TCRdb fed the reads into MiXCR, producing one record per CDR3 protein. The table has 85,000 to 130,000 distinct CDR3 sequences, less than 25% seen once. Findings of the study overall: Using cumulative public TCR beta family frequency, the authors identified those who carried CMV together with the relevant HLA. HLA-C-restricted CMV clonotypes gave the most frequent clonotype in two of eight donors.

Only a few counts were recorded for this clonotype. What it binds is not known. Germline values: CDR1 ENHRY, CDR2 SYGVKD. The V gene lost 5 bases and the J gene lost 5 bases, with 13 bases spanning the gap. This CDR3 spans 13 amino acids. What was sequenced was CD8+ T cells from PBMCs. The origin of this receptor is a human donor in good health (CMV status not recorded). Some clones in this sample may be carry-over from other donors' samples. The V and J genes are TRBV10-3 and TRBJ2-7, with D perhaps matching TRBD1 (5 bases). The CDR3 DNA reads as TGTGCCATCAGTATGACAGCAGGCGACGAGCAGTACTTC. It encodes CAISMTAGDEQYF.